A single sample is the source of the 8 T cell receptor beta chains below, sequenced in a study of early T cells in non-severe SARS-CoV-2 infection. Each CDR3 protein gets one entry after TCRdb re-called the 5' RACE reads with MiXCR. Among about 15,000 distinct CDR3 sequences listed, 4.5% to 6% were seen once. The material was whole blood, obtained at baseline. Source of these receptors: an adult who was a healthcare worker with PCR-confirmed SARS-CoV-2 infection or an uninfected control (not recorded which).

This clonotype was counted only a few times. V and J are TRBV5-1 and TRBJ2-3; no firm D call. This CDR3 contains 12 residues. CDR1 is SGHRS and CDR2 is YFSETQ in the germline V gene. The V end was cut by 2 bases, the J end by 6 bases, with 7 bases between. The CDR3 nucleotides read TGCGCCAGCAGCTTTCACCAGGATACGCAGTATTTT. Translating it yields CASSFHQDTQYF.

In this sample, this clonotype turned up many times. The V call is TRBV18, the J call TRBJ2-3, with TRBD2 identical over 8 bases. In germline, CDR1 is KGHSH, CDR2 LQKENI. This CDR3 contains 17 residues. V shed 5 bases, J shed 2 bases, and the junction held 12 bases outside the gene matches. DNA of the CDR3: TGTGCCAGCTCAACAGGAACCGGGACTAGGTCCACAGATACGCAGTATTTT. This translates into CASSTGTGTRSTDTQYF. The full variable domain, completed using reference TRBV18 and TRBJ2-3, is NAGVMQNPRHLVRRRGQEARLRCSPMKGHSHVYWYRQLPEEGLKFMVYLQKENIIDESGMPKERFSAEFPKEGPSILRIQQVVRGDSAAYFCASSTGTGTRSTDTQYFGPGTRLTVL.

The sample holds a few counts of this clonotype. Sequence at one end of the junction differs from germline and may be a read error. This sequence joins TRBV7-3 and TRBJ2-2; 8 bases match TRBD1. This CDR3 is built from 16 residues. Germline CDR1 reads SGHTA; CDR2 reads FQGTGA. The CDR3 region has the DNA TGTGCCAGCAGCTTAATGCAGGGGGCCAACACCGGGGAGCTTTTTTTT. Amino acids: CASSLMQGANTGELFF.

The chain couples TRBV30 to TRBJ1-6; TRBD1 agrees at 12 bases. The V segment lost 4 bases and the J segment 8 bases; nucleotides outside the gene matches: 9. Germline assignment: CDR1 GTSNPN and CDR2 SVGIG (reference sequence). The CDR3 sequence is 16 residues long. CDR3 coding DNA: TGTGCCTGGATGGCTGGGGACAGGGGGCAATATTCACCCCTCCACTTT. Translation: CAWMAGDRGQYSPLHF.

This clonotype came up many times. V gene TRBV6-5 combines with J gene TRBJ2-2; no reliable D call. CDR3 length equals 14 residues. The V and J ends lost 0 bases and 6 bases respectively, with 8 bases between them. Germline lookup yields CDR1 MNHEY and CDR2 SVGAGI. CDR3 protein: CASSYSRWAGELFF. CDR3 in DNA: TGTGCCAGCAGTTACTCGCGGTGGGCCGGGGAGCTGTTTTTT.

By sample share, this clonotype is medium-sized. The V and J genes are TRBV29-1 and TRBJ1-1, with a tentative D call TRBD1 (6 bases). V was cut by 3 bases and J by 8 bases, with 13 bases left in between. Germline V lookup: CDR1 SQVTM, CDR2 ANQGSEA. The CDR3 length is 12 residues. The CDR3 protein is CSVDFTGSEAFF. The CDR3 coding sequence is TGCAGCGTTGACTTTACAGGGAGCGAAGCTTTCTTT.

This clonotype was seen at least ten times. The chain couples TRBV7-2 to TRBJ2-1; D may be TRBD1 (6 bases). The CDR3 is made up of 11 amino acids. Trimming cost V 4 bases and J 9 bases, with 7 bases left between them. Looked up from germline, CDR1 is SGHTA and CDR2 is FQGNSA. The CDR3 protein is CASSSGAEQFF. The CDR3 DNA follows: TGTGCCAGCAGCTCAGGGGCTGAGCAGTTCTTC.

This clonotype has a count of ten or more. This chain connects TRBV11-2 to TRBJ2-3; tentatively, D is TRBD2 (6 bases). From germline, CDR1 is SGHAT and CDR2 FQNNGV. With 3 bases removed from V and 2 bases from J, the gap between germline ends came to 18 bases. The CDR3 totals 17 residues. Here the CDR3 reads CASSLHPGGDNTDTQYF. The CDR3 region has the DNA TGTGCCAGCAGCTTGCACCCCGGCGGGGATAACACAGATACGCAGTATTTT.